Described below is a single T cell receptor (beta chain) sequence and its context. This record belongs to a study of blood T cell repertoires in COVID-19. Here immunoSEQ multiplex PCR was the method, and the copy in TCRdb shows in-frame clones only, minus some. This sample has about 220,000 clones, with 65% to 85% found just once. The receptor comes from a woman aged 25 to 39 who had recovered from COVID-19. The sample taken for sequencing was peripheral blood.

DNA for the CDR3: TGTGCCAGCAGCGGTTGGGACAGGGGGGGAATTCTAAGGTACGAGCAGTACTTC. This encodes CASSGWDRGGILRYEQYF. This chain links TRBV5-6 with TRBJ2-7; TRBD1 aligns across 11 bases. This CDR3 is 18 amino acids long. Germline CDR1 and CDR2: SGHDT and YYEEEE. V lost 4 bases, J lost 4 bases, and 16 bases stayed unmatched.